This T cell receptor beta chain derives from a study of immune heterogeneity within non-small cell lung tumors. This clonotype was recorded many times. There are 17 residues in the CDR3. Trimming stripped 1 base from V and 2 bases from J, with 15 bases between. The germline V gene has CDR1 SGHTA and CDR2 FQGNSA. The TCR beta CDR3 region underwent multiplex PCR amplification with 32 V and 13 J primers. One entry per CDR3 protein, called by TCRdb with MiXCR from the multiplex PCR reads. The sample lists approximately 29,000 distinct CDR3 sequences; 28% were seen once. As template, the study used bulk tumor genomic DNA at roughly 550 ng per sample. Biopsies that were spaced far apart were taken, several per primary tumor, during surgery. Samples came from untreated patients having curative surgery for newly diagnosed non-small cell lung cancer.

The sample taken for sequencing was lung tumor tissue. V and J are TRBV7-2 and TRBJ1-5; maybe TRBD1 (6 bases). The receptor comes from a man aged 35 to 55 with non-small cell lung cancer. The CDR3 DNA sequence: TGTGCCAGCAGCTTAGTTGGGGGAGGGGGTGGCAATCAGCCCCAGCATTTT. Its protein product is CASSLVGGGGGNQPQHF.